Listed here are 30 T cell receptor beta chains from one sample, sequenced in a study of cytomegalovirus exposure and HLA in healthy donors. The PCR had 60 Vbeta and 13 Jbeta primers. Libraries were prepared by immunoSEQ multiplex PCR; TCRdb keeps only in-frame clonotypes and omits some of them. The sample lists tens of thousands of clones, roughly 76% occurring once. Material: PBMCs. The receptors were gathered from a woman aged 25 to 39 in good health and CMV-seronegative.

Only one count was recorded for this clone. The chain joins TRBV5-1 to TRBJ1-5; D is uncertain. V dropped 4 bases and J dropped 1 base, with 6 bases sitting between them. The germline CDR1 and CDR2 sequences are SGHRS and YFSETQ. The CDR3 runs to 13 residues. The CDR3 nucleotides read TGCGCCAGCAGCCCTACCAGCAATCAGCCCCAGCATTTT. This translates into CASSPTSNQPQHF.

The genes are TRBV7-6 and TRBJ1-1; a possible D gene is TRBD1 (6 bases). CDR3 length: 16 amino acids. Germline V lookup: CDR1 SGHVS, CDR2 FNYEAQ. The V end was cut by 2 bases, the J end by 1 base, with 14 bases between. CDR3 DNA: TGTGCCAGCAGCTTAACCCCGGGAGGGGGGAACACTGAAGCTTTCTTT. This encodes CASSLTPGGGNTEAFF.

The J gene is TRBJ1-2, the V gene TRBV28, with 8 bases fitting TRBD1. The CDR3 is 16 residues long. J gave up 8 bases and V 5 bases, and 16 bases lay outside the gene matches. CDR1 and CDR2 (germline): MDHEN, SYDVKM. The CDR3: CASSSPPRGPVGGYTF. In DNA, the CDR3 is TGTGCCAGCAGTAGCCCCCCCAGGGGGCCTGTAGGGGGCTACACCTTC.

The CDR3 DNA is TGTGCCAGCAGCTTAGATGGGACTAGCTTGGAGCAGTTCTTC. Translation gives CASSLDGTSLEQFF. This chain connects TRBV7-3 to TRBJ2-1; 9 nucleotides line up with TRBD2. The J segment lost 10 bases and the V segment lost 2 bases, leaving 6 bases of the junction unmatched. Germline values: CDR1 SGHTA, CDR2 FQGTGA. The CDR3 has 14 amino acids.

The gene calls are TRBV11-2 and TRBJ2-5, with TRBD2 as a possible D gene (6 bases). Germline CDR1 reads SGHAT; CDR2 reads FQNNGV. CDR3 length equals 12 residues. Trimming took 5 bases from V and 4 from J, leaving 8 bases between them. CDR3 DNA sequence: TGTGCCAGCAGCCACGGGGGAGAGACCCAGTACTTC. Its translation: CASSHGGETQYF.

As to this clone: Germline and junction disagree at one end, which may indicate a read error. The chain combines TRBV6-5 with TRBJ2-3, with D possibly TRBD1 on 5 matching bases. The CDR3 spans 14 residues. Germline loops: CDR1 MNHEY, CDR2 SVGAGI. The CDR3 DNA is TGTGCCAGCAGTGACGGAAACCCCACAGGTACGCAGTATTTT. It translates to CASSDGNPTGTQYF.

The chain joins TRBV4-1 to TRBJ1-4; 9 bases agree with TRBD1. The J segment lost 6 bases and the V segment lost 0 bases, leaving 5 bases of the junction unmatched. The CDR3 runs 16 residues. Germline-derived CDR1 and CDR2 are MGHRA and YSYEKL. CDR3 bases: TGCGCCAGCAGCCAAGACGGGACAGGGCTCCATGAAAAACTGTTTTTT. This codes for CASSQDGTGLHEKLFF.

This chain connects TRBV5-6 to TRBJ1-1; D is uncertain. Germline V gives CDR1 SGHDT, CDR2 YYEEEE. The ends were cut back, 2 bases at V and 1 base at J, with 12 bases in the middle. The CDR3 is made up of 15 amino acids. CDR3 loop: CASSFGVAANTEAFF. For the CDR3, the DNA is TGTGCCAGCAGCTTTGGAGTGGCGGCGAACACTGAAGCTTTCTTT.

The chain has TRBV4-1 and TRBJ1-6; D gene unclear. The CDR3 has 12 amino acids. Trimming pared 9 bases from V and 7 bases from J, leaving 10 bases between. Germline V gene lookup returns CDR1 MGHRA and CDR2 YSYEKL. CDR3 sequence reads: CASRAGNSPLHF. CDR3 coding DNA: TGCGCCAGTCGGGCGGGGAATTCACCCCTCCACTTT.

This chain uses TRBV7-2 with TRBJ1-2; D may be TRBD1 (6 bases). This CDR3 comprises 18 residues. Trimming left V 3 bases short and J 3 bases short, with 23 bases between. CDR1 and CDR2 from the germline V gene are SGHTA and FQGNSA. The CDR3 DNA reads TGTGCCAGCAGCTTTCTCATGCTCCCGGGGGGCGCAGACTATGGCTACACCTTC. This translates into CASSFLMLPGGADYGYTF.

This chain links TRBV12-5 with TRBJ2-2; D gene unclear. V lost 0 bases to trimming and J lost 4 bases, with 27 bases between them. The CDR3 contains 21 residues. Germline V gene lookup returns CDR1 LGHNT and CDR2 FRNRAP. The CDR3 reads CASGLVHLRASAASGTGELFF. The CDR3, as DNA: TGTGCTAGTGGTTTGGTACACCTTCGTGCGAGCGCTGCTTCGGGCACCGGGGAGCTGTTTTTT.

This rearrangement joins TRBV5-4 to TRBJ2-6; maybe TRBD2 (6 bases). With 0 bases removed from V and 3 bases from J, the gap between germline ends came to 19 bases. The CDR3 covers 19 residues. From germline, CDR1 is SGHNT and CDR2 YYREEE (reference sequence). The CDR3 coding sequence is TGTGCCAGCAGCTTGGTGTTTCGGGATCCGGGGGATGGGGCCAACGTCCTGACTTTC. Its translation: CASSLVFRDPGDGANVLTF.

This clone was recorded a few times. The rearrangement uses TRBV6-1 and TRBJ2-3, with 13 bases aligning to TRBD2. V was clipped by 2 bases and J by 0 bases; unmatched bases: 11. Germline V gene data show CDR1 as MNHNS and CDR2 as SASEGT. The CDR3 loop spans 20 amino acids. CDR3 DNA: TGTGCCAGCAGTGAACGGGGACTAGCGGGACTAAGCTCTAGCACAGATACGCAGTATTTT. Encoded protein: CASSERGLAGLSSSTDTQYF.

This chain joins TRBV6-1 and TRBJ1-1; 7 nucleotides agree with TRBD1. Germline V gene sequence: CDR1 MNHNS, CDR2 SASEGT. Trimming cost V 4 bases and J 4 bases; bases outside gene matches: 6. The CDR3 has 14 residues. The CDR3 DNA reads TGTGCCAGCAGTGCAAACAGGGGAGTCACTGAAGCTTTCTTT. This translates into CASSANRGVTEAFF.

This clone was seen just once. The chain joins TRBV6-1 to TRBJ1-2; TRBD1 matches 9 bases. The length of the CDR3 is 21 residues. Germline V gene data show CDR1 as MNHNS and CDR2 as SASEGT. V was pared by 2 bases and J by 5 bases, with 24 bases of the junction left unmatched. The CDR3 sequence: CASSEPGQGPSYGLNQYGYTF. CDR3 nucleotides: TGTGCCAGCAGTGAACCGGGACAGGGCCCTTCGTATGGCCTCAACCAGTATGGCTACACCTTC.

V usage is TRBV28 and J usage is TRBJ1-5; 11 bases match TRBD1. The germline gives CDR1 MDHEN, CDR2 SYDVKM. This CDR3 is 14 amino acids long. V lost 4 bases, J lost 8 bases, and 4 bases stayed unmatched. This CDR3 reads CASSSGQGAKPQHF. CDR3 nucleotide sequence: TGTGCCAGCAGTTCCGGACAGGGGGCGAAGCCCCAGCATTTT.

This clone has a handful of counts. The rearrangement links TRBV15 to TRBJ1-4, with 10 bases matching TRBD1. The CDR3 has 15 amino acids. J lost 8 bases, V lost 1 base, and 4 bases had no gene match. Germline CDR1 LNHNV, CDR2 YYDKDF (reference sequence). Written as DNA, the CDR3 is TGTGCCACCAGCAGAGTTGGGACAGGGGAGGAAAAACTGTTTTTT. It is translated as CATSRVGTGEEKLFF.

A few counts support this clone. The chain links TRBV27 to TRBJ2-7; 11 bases are shared with TRBD2. The V gene end was trimmed by 2 bases and the J gene end by 7 bases; junction bases not matched to a gene: 10. This CDR3 comprises 16 residues. Germline lookup yields CDR1 MNHEY and CDR2 SMNVEV (reference sequence). The CDR3 DNA follows: TGTGCCAGCAGTTTAGATGGGACTAGCGGTCACTTGGAGCAGTACTTC. Amino acids: CASSLDGTSGHLEQYF.

The chain links TRBV2 to TRBJ1-5; TRBD1 matches at 9 bases. Trimming at V came to 3 bases and at J to 4 bases, leaving 10 bases not matched to a gene. The CDR3 totals 17 residues. CDR1 SNHLY and CDR2 FYNNEI come from the germline V gene. CDR3 coding DNA: TGTGCCAGCAGTGATCGATGGGACAGGGCGCGGAATCAGCCCCAGCATTTT. It is translated as CASSDRWDRARNQPQHF.

The sample holds one count of this clone. This chain joins TRBV5-1 and TRBJ1-3, with D possibly being TRBD1 (5 bases). This CDR3 comprises 15 residues. Germline lookup yields CDR1 SGHRS and CDR2 YFSETQ. Trimming took 4 bases from V and 0 from J, leaving 11 bases between them. The CDR3 is CASSPTGVSGNTIYF. The CDR3 bases are TGCGCCAGCAGCCCTACAGGAGTCTCTGGAAACACCATATATTTT.

The rearrangement links TRBV10-3 to TRBJ2-3; D remains unclear. Trimming shortened V by 6 bases and J by 5 bases, and 6 bases separated the two germline ends. CDR3 length equals 11 residues. In germline, CDR1 is ENHRY, CDR2 SYGVKD. The chain's CDR3 is CAIRLGDTQYF. CDR3 nucleotides: TGTGCCATCAGACTTGGAGATACGCAGTATTTT.

This clone was seen only a few times. The rearrangement joins TRBV28 to TRBJ2-7, with D possibly being TRBD1 (5 bases). Germline CDR1 reads MDHEN; CDR2 reads SYDVKM. This CDR3 has 15 residues. The germline V and J ends were trimmed by 1 base and 2 bases, with 12 bases remaining between them. The CDR3 loop is CASSLLSGNTYEQYF. The DNA for the CDR3 is TGTGCCAGCAGTTTATTGTCAGGGAATACCTACGAGCAGTACTTC.

This clone was counted a few times. This chain links TRBV2 with TRBJ1-1; 7 nucleotides agree with TRBD1. J gave up 4 bases and V 7 bases, and 6 bases lay outside the gene matches. There are 13 residues in the CDR3. Germline V gives CDR1 SNHLY, CDR2 FYNNEI. The CDR3 here is CASTTGEVTEAFF. The CDR3 nucleotides are TGTGCCAGCACCACAGGGGAGGTCACTGAAGCTTTCTTT.

This chain uses TRBV9 with TRBJ2-2; no definite D call. Germline loops: CDR1 SGDLS, CDR2 YYNGEE. This CDR3 contains 13 residues. Trimming took off 0 bases at V and 7 bases at J, with 7 bases between the two ends. The CDR3 nucleotides read TGTGCCAGCAGCGTAGATCAGAACGGGGAGCTGTTTTTT. It translates to CASSVDQNGELFF.

This chain uses TRBV18 with TRBJ2-3, with 7 positions matching TRBD1. Germline V gene data show CDR1 as KGHSH and CDR2 as LQKENI. J lost 5 bases, V lost 1 base, and 0 bases had no gene match. CDR3 length: 13 amino acids. This chain's CDR3 is CASSPRDRDTQYF. DNA of the CDR3: TGTGCCAGCTCACCACGGGACAGAGATACGCAGTATTTT.

This clone was counted between two and nine times. V usage is TRBV11-2 and J usage is TRBJ2-1, with 8 bases that match TRBD2. Germline values: CDR1 SGHAT, CDR2 FQNNGV. J lost 0 bases, V lost 5 bases, and 6 bases had no gene match. CDR3 length: 16 residues. The CDR3 nucleotides are TGTGCCAGCAGCGGACTAGCAGATCGCTCCTACAATGAGCAGTTCTTC. Translated, it gives CASSGLADRSYNEQFF.

This clone is a singleton in its sample. V and J are TRBV13 and TRBJ1-2, with D tentatively TRBD1 (6 bases). Germline CDR1 PRHDT, CDR2 FYEKMQ (reference sequence). The CDR3 is made up of 14 amino acids. The germline V and J ends were trimmed by 3 bases and 2 bases, with 10 bases remaining between them. CDR3 DNA sequence: TGTGCCAGCAGCTTTACAGGGCCCAACTATGGCTACACCTTC. Translating gives CASSFTGPNYGYTF.

The chain carries TRBV4-1 and TRBJ2-7; D gene ambiguous. The V end was cut by 0 bases, the J end by 4 bases, with 16 bases between. The CDR3 is 16 residues long. The germline CDR1 and CDR2 sequences are MGHRA and YSYEKL. The CDR3 bases are TGCGCCAGCAGCCAAGATTTTCTCCCGCTCGGGTACGAGCAGTACTTC. Translated: CASSQDFLPLGYEQYF.

V is TRBV6-5 and J is TRBJ1-5; the D gene is possibly TRBD1 (6 bases). The CDR3 runs 15 residues. Germline CDR1 MNHEY, CDR2 SVGAGI. With 5 bases removed from V and 1 base from J, the gap between germline ends came to 12 bases. CDR3 sequence: CASSRHRDSNQPQHF. The DNA for the CDR3 is TGTGCCAGCAGTCGCCACAGGGACAGCAATCAGCCCCAGCATTTT.

The chain carries TRBV6-5 and TRBJ2-5; D unclear. The germline V gene has CDR1 MNHEY and CDR2 SVGAGI. This CDR3 is built from 13 residues. V lost 5 bases, J lost 2 bases, and 9 bases lay in between. The CDR3 DNA sequence: TGTGCCAGCAGTGCCCGGCGGCAAGAGACCCAGTACTTC. This codes for CASSARRQETQYF.